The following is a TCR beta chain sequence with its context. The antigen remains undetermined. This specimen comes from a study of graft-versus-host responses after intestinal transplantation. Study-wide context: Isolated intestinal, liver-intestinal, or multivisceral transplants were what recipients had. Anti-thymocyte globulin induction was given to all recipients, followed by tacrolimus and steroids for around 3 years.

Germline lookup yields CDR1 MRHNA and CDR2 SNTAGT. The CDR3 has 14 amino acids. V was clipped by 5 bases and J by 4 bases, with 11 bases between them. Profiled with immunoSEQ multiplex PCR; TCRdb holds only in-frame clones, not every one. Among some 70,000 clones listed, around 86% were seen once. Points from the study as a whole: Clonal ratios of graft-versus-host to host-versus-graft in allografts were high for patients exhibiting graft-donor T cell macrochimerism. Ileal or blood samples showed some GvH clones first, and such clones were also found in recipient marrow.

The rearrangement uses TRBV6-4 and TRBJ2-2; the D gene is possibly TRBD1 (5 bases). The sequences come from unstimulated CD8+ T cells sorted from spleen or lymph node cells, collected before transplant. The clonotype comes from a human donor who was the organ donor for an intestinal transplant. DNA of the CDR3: TGTGCCAGCAGTCGGACACCTTCCACCGGGGAGCTGTTTTTT. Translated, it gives CASSRTPSTGELFF.